This note documents a single T cell receptor (beta chain) sequence. The data stem from a study of Graves' ophthalmopathy and Graves' hyperthyroidism. Looked up from germline, CDR1 is SGDLS and CDR2 is YYNGEE. The V and J ends lost 0 bases and 1 base respectively, with 16 bases between them. The CDR3 is made up of 17 amino acids. The sequenced template was RNA, covering the TCR beta CDR3 region. The first-round RT-PCR employed HTBI primers together with the Qiagen OneStep RT-PCR kit. A multiplex PCR was then performed as the second round. TCRdb fed the multiplex PCR reads into MiXCR, producing one record per CDR3 protein. Here the sample spans approximately 1.2 million distinct CDR3 sequences, approximately 35% being singletons.

Sequences were obtained from peripheral blood or thyroid tissue (not recorded which). This chain connects TRBV9 to TRBJ1-1, with D possibly TRBD1 on 6 matching bases. This clonotype originated in an adult man with Graves' hyperthyroidism. Here the CDR3 reads CASSVEGGGGPNTEAFF. In DNA form, the CDR3 reads TGTGCCAGCAGCGTAGAGGGGGGGGGTGGCCCGAACACTGAAGCTTTCTTT.